This T cell receptor (beta chain) was recovered during a study of beta chain features in type 1 diabetes. Study context: In all, approximately 110 million sorted cells from all samples were analyzed. General study findings and limits: Moderate yet significant TCRB CDR3 shortening was seen in Type 1 diabetes patients in all four CD4+ subsets. VDJ junctions sequenced from type 1 diabetes patients showed fewer insertions and more deletions.

What was sequenced were expressed TCRB transcripts, since all of the isolated RNA had been reverse transcribed. Using immunoSEQ multiplex PCR, the repertoire was profiled, and TCRdb retains in-frame clones only, with some absent. The data show some 350,000 clones, with over 8.5% seen just once and around 0.66% held by the top ten. This clone showed up just a few times. Its antigen is still unknown. Trimming took off 8 bases at V and 5 bases at J, with 20 bases between the two ends. The CDR3 length is 14 residues. Germline CDR1 SGHRS, CDR2 YFSETQ. The chain links TRBV5-1 to TRBJ2-7; D may correspond to TRBD1 or TRBD2 (6 bases each). The receptor comes from a man aged 25 to 40 with type 1 diabetes. Sequenced: central memory CD4+ T cells from blood. CDR3 nucleotides: TGCGCCAGTAGCGAGGGGGGAGCTGGGGACGAGCAGTACTTC. It is translated as CASSEGGAGDEQYF.